A selection of T cell receptor beta chains follows, all from one sample in a study of somatic mutations in cytotoxic T cells in rheumatoid arthritis. Sequencing was performed with immunoSEQ multiplex PCR; in TCRdb, only in-frame clones are kept and a portion is missing. The sample has 18,000 or so clones; 70% to 85% are singletons. The specimen sequenced was CD8+ T cells sorted from blood. All receptors come from a man between 60 and 70 years old in good health. The CDR3 runs from the conserved cysteine through the conserved F or W. Fields, in order: D gene, V gene, J gene, clone size, CDR3 DNA, CDR3 protein. D genes are given only for firm matches. A row's size may be missing; if present it is once, few, many or a size class.

.,TRBV27,TRBJ2-7,.,TGTGCCAGCAGTTTATCTTTCGGGGAAAGAACCTACGAGCAGTACTTC,CASSLSFGERTYEQYF
TRBD1,TRBV29-1,TRBJ2-2,few,TGCAGCGTTGAGCTAGGGACAGAAGGCGGGGAGCTGTTTTTT,CSVELGTEGGELFF
.,TRBV7-9,TRBJ2-7,.,TGTGCCAGCAGCCCTCGGGTGTCCTACGAGCAGTACTTC,CASSPRVSYEQYF
TRBD1,TRBV7-7,TRBJ1-2,.,TGTGCTAGCAGCTTGACAGGGGGGTATGGCTACACCTTC,CASSLTGGYGYTF
.,TRBV7-8,TRBJ2-7,once,TGTGCCAGCAGCCCCAGACAGAGCTCCTACGAGCAGTACTTC,CASSPRQSSYEQYF
.,TRBV2,TRBJ1-2,.,TGTGCCAGCAGTGCTGGGGACACCTCCTATGGCTACACCTTC,CASSAGDTSYGYTF
TRBD2,TRBV5-6,TRBJ2-2,.,TGTGCCAGCAGCTATGGACTAGCGGGGGGCACCGGGGAGCTGTTTTTT,CASSYGLAGGTGELFF
.,TRBV7-2,TRBJ2-5,.,TGTGCCAGCAGCTTAGGGCTCCGTGAGGGGGGGACTGAGACCCAGTACTTC,CASSLGLREGGTETQYF
.,TRBV6-6,TRBJ1-2,few,TGTGCCAGCAGGCGAACAGGGCCAAACTATGGCTACACCTTC,CASRRTGPNYGYTF
.,TRBV28,TRBJ1-4,few,TGTGCCAGCAGACTGACGTCGTCGAGGCATGACTCGGGAAAACTGTTTTTT,CASRLTSSRHDSGKLFF
TRBD2,TRBV7-2,TRBJ2-7,few,TGTGCCAGCAGCCGGGCGGGACTACCACACGAGCAGTACTTC,CASSRAGLPHEQYF
TRBD1,TRBV7-9,TRBJ2-2,.,TGTGCCAGCAGCAGGTCACAGGGGACCGGGGAGCTGTTTTTT,CASSRSQGTGELFF
.,TRBV29-1,TRBJ2-4,few,TGCAGCGGGTGGGGGCTGGAAAACATTCAGTACTTC,CSGWGLENIQYF
.,TRBV5-1,TRBJ2-7,.,TGCGCCAGCAGCTTGGCCTTCTCTCGGGGGGCGAGCGGAACTTTTTATGGCGAGCAGTACTTC,CASSLAFSRGASGTFYGEQYF
.,TRBV6-5,TRBJ2-1,.,TGTGCCAGCAGAATATACGGGGGCTCCTACAATGAGCAGTTCTTC,CASRIYGGSYNEQFF
TRBD2,TRBV4-3,TRBJ2-1,.,TGCGCCAGCAGCCAAGATCGACTAGCGGGAGCCAATGAGCAGTTCTTC,CASSQDRLAGANEQFF
.,TRBV4-1,TRBJ2-7,.,TGCGCCAGCAGCCCCCTGACAGACGCCTCCTACGAGCAGTACTTC,CASSPLTDASYEQYF
TRBD2,TRBV11-2,TRBJ2-2,.,TGTGCCAGCAGACTAGCGGGGGAGGGCACCGGGGAGCTGTTTTTT,CASRLAGEGTGELFF
TRBD2,TRBV6-5,TRBJ2-1,.,TGTGCCAGCAGCGGACTAGCGGTTTACAATGAGCAGTTCTTC,CASSGLAVYNEQFF
TRBD1,TRBV28,TRBJ1-2,few,TGTGCCAGCAGTCCCTCTGACAGGGGGGACTATGGCTACACCTTC,CASSPSDRGDYGYTF
TRBD1,TRBV29-1,TRBJ2-6,.,TGCAGCGTTGAAACAGGGGTGGGTTCTGGGGCCAACGTCCTGACTTTC,CSVETGVGSGANVLTF
.,TRBV6-1,TRBJ2-7,.,TGTGCCAGCAGTGCACAGGGCCTTGCTTACGAGCAGTACTTC,CASSAQGLAYEQYF
TRBD1,TRBV29-1,TRBJ2-7,.,TGCAGCGTTGGACAGGGGAAAGGGTCCTACGAGCAGTACTTC,CSVGQGKGSYEQYF
.,TRBV6-6,TRBJ2-2,.,TGTGCCAGCAGTATTAGGGGATGGGTCACCGGGGAGCTGTTTTTT,CASSIRGWVTGELFF
.,TRBV13,TRBJ2-7,few,TGTGCCAGCAGCGTTGGGGGCACCCTGAACTACGAGCAGTACTTC,CASSVGGTLNYEQYF
.,TRBV29-1,TRBJ2-1,.,TGCAGCGTTGAACGAGACAGGACCTTCAATGAGCAGTTCTTC,CSVERDRTFNEQFF
TRBD1,TRBV2,TRBJ2-7,.,TGTGCCAGCAGTGAAGGGGACAGTTATTCCTACGAGCAGTACTTC,CASSEGDSYSYEQYF
.,TRBV9,TRBJ2-1,.,TGTGCCAGCAGCGTAACTTACAATGAGCAGTTCTTC,CASSVTYNEQFF
TRBD1,TRBV4-1,TRBJ1-1,.,TGCGCCAGCAGCCAAGTAGCCCAGGGGGCAGGGACTGAAGCTTTCTTT,CASSQVAQGAGTEAFF
TRBD2,TRBV4-1,TRBJ2-2,.,TGCGCCAGCAGCCAAACCCGAGGACTAGCGGGAGTAGGAACCGGGGAGCTGTTTTTT,CASSQTRGLAGVGTGELFF
.,TRBV19,TRBJ1-1,.,TGTGCCAGTAGTACTGACAGACTTGAAGCTTTCTTT,CASSTDRLEAFF
.,TRBV6-5,TRBJ2-7,once,TGTGCCAGCAGTTACTTATTTGGCAGCTACGAGCAGTACTTC,CASSYLFGSYEQYF
TRBD2,TRBV7-2,TRBJ2-1,once,TGTGCCAGCAGCTTAGCTTTTAGCGGGATCTACAATGAGCAGTTCTTC,CASSLAFSGIYNEQFF
.,TRBV28,TRBJ1-1,.,TGTGCCAGCAGGCAGGGTTTGTCTGAAGCTTTCTTT,CASRQGLSEAFF
TRBD1,TRBV6-4,TRBJ1-5,.,TGTGCCAGCAGTGCCGGGACAGGGGGCAATCAGCCCCAGCATTTT,CASSAGTGGNQPQHF
TRBD1,TRBV29-1,TRBJ1-4,.,TGCAGCTTCAAACAGGGGGGTGAAAAACTGTTTTTT,CSFKQGGEKLFF
TRBD1,TRBV4-3,TRBJ1-2,.,TGCGCCAGCAGCCAAGTATACAGGGGGCCCTATGGCTACACCTTC,CASSQVYRGPYGYTF
.,TRBV27,TRBJ1-2,once,TGTGCCAGCAGTTTATATCCCGACACTAACTATGGCTACACCTTC,CASSLYPDTNYGYTF
.,TRBV9,TRBJ2-1,.,TGTGCCAGCAGCGTAGCGAGCGGGCGAAACAATGAGCAGTTCTTC,CASSVASGRNNEQFF
.,TRBV29-1,TRBJ1-2,few,TGCAGCGTCGTAGGGGGACCCAACTATGGCTACACCTTC,CSVVGGPNYGYTF
.,TRBV7-6,TRBJ2-1,.,TGTGCCAGCAGCTTAAACGGGGGGCCCTACAATGAGCAGTTCTTC,CASSLNGGPYNEQFF
TRBD2,TRBV19,TRBJ2-7,.,TGTGCCAGTAGTACGGGACTAGCGGGGAACTACGAGCAGTACTTC,CASSTGLAGNYEQYF
TRBD1,TRBV28,TRBJ2-7,.,TGTGCCAGCAGTTCCGACAGGGGTGACTCCTACGAGCAGTACTTC,CASSSDRGDSYEQYF
.,TRBV5-6,TRBJ1-1,.,TGTGCCAGCAGCGGAGGCGCGGGGGGGGGCACTGAAGCTTTCTTT,CASSGGAGGGTEAFF
.,TRBV7-6,TRBJ2-1,.,TGTGCCAGCAGCTTATATTCCTCGGCAGGCTACAATGAGCAGTTCTTC,CASSLYSSAGYNEQFF
TRBD2,TRBV6-5,TRBJ2-5,once,TGTGCCAGCAGTTATGCGGGGGGGCGTGAGACCCAGTACTTC,CASSYAGGRETQYF
TRBD1,TRBV7-9,TRBJ2-7,.,TGTGCCAGCAGCGACCGGGACAGGGACACCTACGAGCAGTACTTC,CASSDRDRDTYEQYF
.,TRBV6-5,TRBJ2-1,.,TGTGCCAGCAGTTCCCGAGGGCGGCCACGTGCGTTCTTC,CASSSRGRPRAFF
TRBD2,TRBV7-9,TRBJ2-1,.,TGTGCCAGCAGCTTATCAGGGACTAGCGGGGTCTACAATGAGCAGTTCTTC,CASSLSGTSGVYNEQFF
.,TRBV6-1,TRBJ1-2,few,TGTGCCAGCATGACAACGGTCTATGGCTACACCTTC,CASMTTVYGYTF
.,TRBV5-6,TRBJ2-3,.,TGTGCCAGCAGCTCGTTTCAGGACAACACAGATACGCAGTATTTT,CASSSFQDNTDTQYF